Below, 30 T cell receptor beta chains from the same sample are listed, as sequenced in a study of shared clonotypes between healthy human individuals. Sequencing was performed with immunoSEQ multiplex PCR; in TCRdb, only in-frame clones are kept and a portion is missing. The table includes about 560,000 clones, roughly four fifths detected once. Sequenced: PBMCs. Receptors were obtained from a woman aged 40 to 50 in good health. Some clones in this sample may be carry-over from other donors' samples.

V is TRBV18 and J is TRBJ2-1, with 11 nucleotides matching TRBD2. The CDR3 length is 18 residues. From germline, CDR1 is KGHSH and CDR2 LQKENI. The V segment lost 6 bases and the J segment 0 bases; nucleotides outside the gene matches: 10. CDR3 in DNA: TGTGCCAGCTCGGGACTAGCGGTAGCAGAGGGCTCCTACAATGAGCAGTTCTTC. It yields the protein CASSGLAVAEGSYNEQFF.

This clone has only one observation. This sequence joins TRBV5-1 and TRBJ2-5; 8 bases are a match to TRBD1. Trimming took 4 bases from V and 5 from J; bases not matched to a gene: 10. CDR3 length equals 15 residues. CDR1 is SGHRS, CDR2 YFSETQ, per germline. The CDR3 protein is CASSLQMTGAETQYF. CDR3 bases: TGCGCCAGCAGCCTGCAAATGACAGGGGCTGAGACCCAGTACTTC.

The rearrangement uses TRBV6-1 and TRBJ1-2, with 9 bases fitting TRBD1. The CDR3 sequence is 15 residues long. Trimming cost V 6 bases and J 0 bases; bases outside gene matches: 5. Germline V gene sequence: CDR1 MNHNS, CDR2 SASEGT. CDR3 in amino acids: CASRPGQGPNYGYTF. CDR3 in DNA: TGTGCCAGCAGGCCGGGACAGGGACCTAACTATGGCTACACCTTC.

This clone was counted only a few times. The V gene is TRBV7-2, the J gene TRBJ1-1; 7 bases line up with TRBD1. Trimming at V came to 1 base and at J to 0 bases, leaving 2 bases not matched to a gene. The CDR3 length is 15 residues. CDR1 is SGHTA and CDR2 is FQGNSA in the germline V gene. In nucleotides, the CDR3 is TGTGCCAGCAGCTTAGTGCAGGGGGTGAACACTGAAGCTTTCTTT. It yields the protein CASSLVQGVNTEAFF.

This clone was counted once. The chain carries TRBV29-1 and TRBJ2-5, with 9 nucleotides matching TRBD2. The closer fit of TRBJ2-7 to the DNA end suggests the J call may be wrong. CDR1 SQVTM and CDR2 ANQGSEA come from the germline V gene. CDR3 size: 13 residues. CDR3 DNA: TGCAGCGTTGGCGGGAGGGCCTTCTACGAGCAGTACTTC. The encoded protein is CSVGGRAFYEQYF.

V and J are TRBV9 and TRBJ2-2; maybe TRBD2 (6 bases). The CDR3 sequence is 16 residues long. With 4 bases removed from V and 4 bases from J, the gap between germline ends came to 17 bases. Germline V gene lookup returns CDR1 SGDLS and CDR2 YYNGEE. The CDR3 sequence is CASSKRPDSGTGELFF. DNA for the CDR3: TGTGCCAGCAGCAAACGTCCAGATAGCGGCACCGGGGAGCTGTTTTTT.

DNA for the CDR3: TGTGCCAGCAGCCCGGACCTAGCCTATGGCTACACCTTC. It is translated as CASSPDLAYGYTF. V and J are TRBV5-4 and TRBJ1-2; D remains unclear. Trimming removed 4 bases from V and 4 bases from J, with 11 bases in between. CDR3 length: 13 residues. CDR1 and CDR2 from the germline V gene are SGHNT and YYREEE (reference sequence). The variable domain in full, with the rest retrieved from reference TRBV5-4 and TRBJ1-2, is ETGVTQSPTHLIKTRGQQVTLRCSSQSGHNTVSWYQQALGQGPQFIFQYYREEENGRGNFPPRFSGLQFPNYSSELNVNALELDDSALYLCASSPDLAYGYTFGSGTRLTVV.

Points on this clone: The junction shows a germline mismatch at one end, possibly a read error. The chain employs TRBV4-3 and TRBJ2-5, with 8 bases aligning to TRBD1. There are 14 residues in the CDR3. From germline, CDR1 is LGHNA and CDR2 YSLEER. In DNA, the CDR3 is TGCGCCAGCAGCAAAGACAGGGGACAAGAGACCCAGTACTTC. Translation: CASSKDRGQETQYF.

The chain uses TRBV13 and TRBJ2-7; 11 bases fit TRBD2. CDR1 is PRHDT and CDR2 is FYEKMQ in the germline V gene (reference sequence). Germline trimming cut 3 bases from V and 4 bases from J; bases unmatched to any gene: 2. This CDR3 region has 14 residues. The CDR3 loop reads CASSFSGRGYEQYF. The CDR3 bases are TGTGCCAGCAGCTTTAGCGGGAGGGGTTACGAGCAGTACTTC.

This clone came up a few times. The gene calls are TRBV10-3 and TRBJ1-5; D not resolved. Germline V gene sequence: CDR1 ENHRY, CDR2 SYGVKD. This CDR3 is built from 14 residues. Deletions cut 0 bases from V and 3 bases from J, with 6 bases between. CDR3 DNA: TGTGCCATCAGTGAGTCGGCAGACAATCAGCCCCAGCATTTT. Its protein product is CAISESADNQPQHF.

This chain joins TRBV4-1 and TRBJ1-3; 7 positions match TRBD1. This CDR3 spans 18 amino acids. The ends lost 4 bases at V and 0 bases at J; junction bases unmatched: 12. Looked up from germline, CDR1 is MGHRA and CDR2 is YSYEKL. CDR3: CASSLLIGQAYSGNTIYF. The CDR3 DNA reads TGCGCCAGCAGCCTACTTATTGGACAGGCATACTCTGGAAACACCATATATTTT.

The rearrangement uses TRBV28 and TRBJ1-1; 7 positions match TRBD1. The CDR3 is 16 residues long. V shed 7 bases and J 1 base; nucleotides not matched to a gene: 12. From germline, CDR1 is MDHEN and CDR2 SYDVKM. In DNA form, the CDR3 reads TGTGCCAGCAACCGCCCCTCCAGGGGGACGAACACTGAAGCTTTCTTT. This sequence encodes CASNRPSRGTNTEAFF.

The chain links TRBV14 to TRBJ2-2; D gene uncertain. V lost 3 bases, J lost 4 bases, and 9 bases lay in between. The CDR3 consists of 14 residues. CDR1 is SGHDN and CDR2 is FVKESK in the germline V gene. CDR3 in amino acids: CASSQKYVTGELFF. The CDR3 nucleotides read TGTGCCAGCAGCCAGAAATACGTCACCGGGGAGCTGTTTTTT.

The chain has TRBV27 and TRBJ1-5, with 9 positions matching TRBD1. After removal of 4 bases from V and 4 bases from J, the junction contained 8 bases not matched to a gene. The CDR3 has 16 residues. Germline V gives CDR1 MNHEY, CDR2 SMNVEV (reference sequence). CDR3 sequence (DNA): TGTGCCAGCAGTTCCTGGGGACAGGGACTAAATCAGCCCCAGCATTTT. Translating gives CASSSWGQGLNQPQHF.

The rearrangement joins TRBV19 to TRBJ2-3, with 8 bases identical to TRBD2. V lost 6 bases and J lost 3; bases outside the gene matches: 8. In germline, CDR1 is LNHDA, CDR2 SQIVND (reference sequence). The CDR3 is made up of 15 amino acids. CDR3 in amino acids: CASSKAGVRTDTQYF. The CDR3 bases are TGTGCCAGTAGCAAAGCGGGAGTAAGGACAGATACGCAGTATTTT.

Only a few counts were recorded for this clone. The chain recombines TRBV7-8 with TRBJ2-7; D is uncertain. V was clipped by 1 base and J by 4 bases, with 8 bases between them. Germline CDR1 and CDR2: SGHVS and FQNEAQ. This CDR3 has 13 amino acids. The CDR3, as DNA: TGTGCCAGCAGCTTAGTGGCGAGATACGAGCAGTACTTC. This gives the protein CASSLVARYEQYF.

This clone has just a few counts. The genes are TRBV6-1 and TRBJ2-7, with D tentatively TRBD2 (6 bases). Germline CDR1 is MNHNS and CDR2 is SASEGT. V was trimmed by 3 bases and J by 4 bases, leaving 19 bases between them. This CDR3 has 16 amino acids. CDR3 DNA sequence: TGTGCCAGCAGTGACCCCGGGCGGGGAGCGTCGTACGAGCAGTACTTC. Translated, it gives CASSDPGRGASYEQYF.

The sample holds one count of this clone. The genes are TRBV27 and TRBJ2-1, with D uncertain. V was pared by 1 base and J by 10 bases, with 11 bases between. CDR3 length: 13 residues. In germline, CDR1 is MNHEY, CDR2 SMNVEV (reference sequence). The CDR3 spells CASSLYAVGEQFF. DNA for the CDR3: TGTGCCAGCAGTTTATATGCTGTGGGCGAGCAGTTCTTC.

CDR3 region: CASSHGNRAEAFF. The CDR3 coding sequence is TGTGCCAGCAGCCATGGAAACAGGGCTGAAGCTTTCTTT. The chain recombines TRBV5-8 with TRBJ1-1; possible D gene TRBD1, 6 bases. From germline, CDR1 is SGHTS and CDR2 YDEGEE. The V end lost 4 bases, the J end lost 6 bases, and 13 bases lay between the germline ends. This CDR3 is 13 amino acids long.

As concerns this clone: This may come from a read error, since a much larger clone is one base off. The same CDR3 can be traced to other DNA sequences in this sample. V usage is TRBV6-4 and J usage is TRBJ2-7, with a weak D call TRBD2 (8 bases). V was trimmed by 7 bases and J by 7 bases, leaving 23 bases between them. Germline lookup yields CDR1 MRHNA and CDR2 SNTAGT. The CDR3 covers 15 residues. CDR3 DNA sequence: TGTGCCAGCATCGAACGGGGGGGACAGCGCTATGAGCAGTACTTC. Translating gives CASIERGGQRYEQYF.

The J gene is TRBJ2-7, the V gene TRBV6-6; 9 nucleotides match TRBD1. This CDR3 is built from 15 residues. The V gene end was trimmed by 6 bases and the J gene end by 3 bases; junction bases not matched to a gene: 9. Germline V gene data show CDR1 as MNHNY and CDR2 as SVGAGI (reference sequence). As DNA, the CDR3 is TGTGCCAGCAGACCAGACAGGGGGGGAGGCTACGAGCAGTACTTC. It codes for CASRPDRGGGYEQYF.

CDR3: CASRGDRTTSYEQYF. The DNA for the CDR3 is TGTGCCAGCAGAGGAGACAGGACCACTTCCTACGAGCAGTACTTC. The genes are TRBV6-1 and TRBJ2-7; D possibly corresponds to TRBD1 (6 bases). Germline values: CDR1 MNHNS, CDR2 SASEGT. This CDR3 region has 15 residues. Trimming removed 6 bases at V and 1 base at J, with 16 bases between.

In regard to this clone: A far larger clone is off by one base, so a read error is likely. The missing conserved phenylalanine or tryptophan at the end of this CDR3 makes a read error likely. The rearrangement links TRBV5-4 to TRBJ2-3; TRBD2 matches at 16 bases. Germline trimming cut 3 bases from V and 6 bases from J; bases unmatched to any gene: 4. Per the germline V gene, CDR1 is SGHNT and CDR2 is YYREEE (reference sequence). The CDR3 has 16 amino acids. CDR3 in amino acids: CASSSGLAGGRDTQYS. For the CDR3, the DNA is TGTGCCAGCAGCTCGGGACTAGCGGGAGGGAGGGATACGCAGTATTCT.

V and J are TRBV5-1 and TRBJ1-2; 9 bases map to TRBD1. The V and J ends lost 4 bases and 7 bases, in that order; junction bases with no gene match: 8. Germline assignment: CDR1 SGHRS and CDR2 YFSETQ. CDR3 length: 14 residues. The CDR3 reads CASSDGQGSAGYTF. The CDR3 nucleotides read TGCGCCAGCAGCGACGGACAGGGGAGTGCTGGCTACACCTTC.

The V gene is TRBV27, the J gene TRBJ2-1; TRBD2 agrees at 7 bases. V shed 3 bases and J 0 bases; nucleotides not matched to a gene: 8. The CDR3 spans 17 residues. Germline V lookup: CDR1 MNHEY, CDR2 SMNVEV (reference sequence). The CDR3 protein is CASSLTGGGSSYNEQFF. CDR3 nucleotide sequence: TGTGCCAGCAGTTTGACTGGGGGAGGGAGCTCCTACAATGAGCAGTTCTTC.

This clone was observed a single time. The CDR3, as DNA: TGTGCCAGCAGCTTATCCCCTTTAGCGGGAGAAAGCGACAATGAGCAGTTCTTC. This gives the protein CASSLSPLAGESDNEQFF. The chain uses TRBV7-3 and TRBJ2-1, with 9 bases fitting TRBD2. The CDR3 spans 18 residues. Per the germline V gene, CDR1 is SGHTA and CDR2 is FQGTGA. The V and J ends lost 2 bases and 5 bases, in that order; junction bases with no gene match: 13.

The rearrangement links TRBV7-9 to TRBJ1-1; tentatively, D is TRBD1 (6 bases). This CDR3 has 13 amino acids. Germline CDR1 SEHNR, CDR2 FQNEAQ (reference sequence). Between the trimmed V and J ends, which lost 7 bases and 2 bases, there was a span of 11 bases. CDR3 amino acids: CASTSDRNTEAFF. For the CDR3, the DNA is TGTGCCAGCACCTCGGACAGAAACACTGAAGCTTTCTTT.

A word on this clone: A read error is the likely source, as a far larger clone sits one nucleotide away. The chain links TRBV7-8 to TRBJ2-7; D is undetermined. The germline V and J ends were trimmed by 6 bases and 2 bases, with 17 bases remaining between them. This CDR3 region has 15 residues. The germline V gene encodes CDR1 SGHVS and CDR2 FQNEAQ. The CDR3 bases are TGTGCCAGCAGTTTCCTCTGCTACTCACCCTACGAGCAGTACTTC. Protein sequence: CASSFLCYSPYEQYF.

There are a few counts of this clone. At one end the junction does not follow the germline gene, possibly because of a read error. The chain employs TRBV10-1 and TRBJ2-1; the D gene is possibly TRBD2 (6 bases). This CDR3 contains 13 residues. CDR1 WNHNN and CDR2 SYGVQD come from the germline V gene (reference sequence). The CDR3 here is CASARDSNNEQFF. The CDR3 DNA follows: TGCGCCAGCGCCCGGGACTCCAACAATGAGCAGTTCTTC.

Points on this clone: With only one base between it and a far larger clone, this is likely a read error. The J gene is TRBJ2-6, the V gene TRBV9, with TRBD1 as a possible D gene (5 bases). This CDR3 has 17 residues. Germline CDR1 SGDLS, CDR2 YYNGEE. CDR3 in amino acids: CASSVGHNPSGADVLTF. DNA of the CDR3: TGTGCCAGCAGCGTAGGTCACAATCCCTCTGGGGCCGACGTCCTGACTTTC. The entire variable domain, with the rest obtained from reference TRBV9 and TRBJ2-6, is as follows: DSGVTQTPKHLITATGQRVTLRCSPRSGDLSVYWYQQSLDQGLQFLIQYYNGEERAKGNILERFSAQQFPDLHSELNLSSLELGDSALYFCASSVGHNPSGADVLTFGAGSRLTVL.